This T cell receptor (beta chain) was sequenced in a study of T cells in localized non-small cell lung cancer. Study conclusions and caveats: Greater blood T cell density accompanied longer overall survival. Compared with tumor, uninvolved adjacent lung displayed greater T cell clonality, ranking highest overall. Turning up in adjacent lung were a median roughly 62 of the top 100 tumor clones.

V shed 5 bases and J 3 bases; nucleotides not matched to a gene: 4. CDR1 and CDR2 from the germline V gene are SEHNR and FQNEAQ (reference sequence). The CDR3 is made up of 13 amino acids. Of note for this clone: Antigen specificity is unknown.

Produced via immunoSEQ multiplex PCR; TCRdb's table is partial and in-frame only. This table has around 29,000 clones, around 93% appearing once. The receptor was isolated from a female donor at least 60 years old with stage I lung adenocarcinoma. This specimen was peripheral blood, taken before any cancer treatment. The rearrangement joins TRBV7-9 to TRBJ2-7; 7 bases line up with TRBD1. The CDR3, as DNA: TGTGCCAGCAGCCGGGGACAGAACTACGAGCAGTACTTC. It encodes CASSRGQNYEQYF.